One and the same sample provided the 24 T cell receptor beta chains below, sequenced in a study of T cell responses to AZD1222 COVID-19 vaccine. Sequencing was performed with immunoSEQ multiplex PCR; in TCRdb, only in-frame clones are kept and a portion is missing. The sample holds about 73,000 clones, 70% to 90% seen once. Sequencing used peripheral blood, obtained on day 0 of AZD1222 vaccination. The receptors stem from an adult in good health.

The J gene is TRBJ2-2, the V gene TRBV15; D remains ambiguous. CDR1 is LNHNV and CDR2 is YYDKDF in the germline V gene (reference sequence). Trimming removed 3 bases at V and 6 bases at J, with 11 bases between. The CDR3 totals 14 residues. The CDR3 is CATSRGIGSGELFF. CDR3 nucleotide sequence: TGTGCCACCAGCAGGGGGATTGGCTCCGGGGAGCTGTTTTTT.

V and J are TRBV7-9 and TRBJ2-7; possibly TRBD2 for D (5 bases). The CDR3 is made up of 15 amino acids. Trimming removed 5 bases at V and 4 bases at J, with 18 bases between. CDR1 and CDR2 (germline): SEHNR, FQNEAQ (reference sequence). In DNA form, the CDR3 reads TGTGCCAGCAGCCCGTCGGGCGGAACGGGGTACGAGCAGTACTTC. This translates into CASSPSGGTGYEQYF.

V usage is TRBV6-5 and J usage is TRBJ2-3; 7 nucleotides match TRBD2. CDR1 and CDR2 (germline): MNHEY, SVGAGI. V lost 0 bases to trimming and J lost 1 base; unmatched junction nucleotides: 4. The CDR3 has 16 amino acids. In DNA form, the CDR3 reads TGTGCCAGCAGTTACTCGATGGCGGGGGGCACAGATACGCAGTATTTT. It encodes CASSYSMAGGTDTQYF.

This clone was recorded only once. The chain employs TRBV5-4 and TRBJ1-6; no clear D. The germline V and J ends were trimmed by 6 bases and 0 bases, with 10 bases remaining between them. CDR1 and CDR2 (germline): SGHNT, YYREEE (reference sequence). This CDR3 has 15 residues. The CDR3 region has the DNA TGTGCCAGCAATGAGGTGGGCTCCTATAATTCACCCCTCCACTTT. Its protein is CASNEVGSYNSPLHF.

The rearrangement uses TRBV7-9 and TRBJ2-1; D tentatively reads TRBD1 or TRBD2 (5 bases each). The CDR3 covers 18 residues. Germline loops: CDR1 SEHNR, CDR2 FQNEAQ (reference sequence). Trimming shortened V by 3 bases and J by 1 base, and 19 bases separated the two germline ends. Here the CDR3 reads CASSFPTGTLDSYNEQFF. CDR3 in DNA: TGTGCCAGCAGCTTTCCAACCGGGACGCTTGATTCCTACAATGAGCAGTTCTTC.

The chain uses TRBV14 and TRBJ1-6, with D perhaps TRBD1 (5 bases). The CDR3 consists of 13 residues. CDR1 SGHDN and CDR2 FVKESK come from the germline V gene. Trimming took off 1 base at V and 9 bases at J, with 7 bases between the two ends. The chain's CDR3 is CASSQAQGSPLHF. The DNA of the CDR3 is TGTGCCAGCAGCCAAGCGCAGGGTTCACCCCTCCACTTT. The full variable domain, in which reference TRBV14 and TRBJ1-6 provide the parts outside the CDR3, is EAGVTQFPSHSVIEKGQTVTLRCDPISGHDNLYWYRRVMGKEIKFLLHFVKESKQDESGMPNNRFLAERTGGTYSTLKVQPAELEDSGVYFCASSQAQGSPLHFGNGTRLTVT.

The chain employs TRBV6-5 and TRBJ2-5; D gene unclear. Germline V gene sequence: CDR1 MNHEY, CDR2 SVGAGI. Trimming took 0 bases from V and 2 from J, leaving 13 bases between them. The length of the CDR3 is 16 residues. The CDR3 is CASSYSATEAQETQYF. In nucleotides, the CDR3 is TGTGCCAGCAGTTACTCCGCGACTGAGGCTCAAGAGACCCAGTACTTC.

This clone was recorded only once. The chain recombines TRBV13 with TRBJ2-1; 9 positions match TRBD2. Germline CDR1 is PRHDT and CDR2 is FYEKMQ (reference sequence). Trimming took 5 bases from V and 7 from J; bases not matched to a gene: 12. The CDR3 is 16 amino acids. The CDR3 sequence: CASSPNSQTSGNEQFF. The CDR3 bases are TGTGCCAGCAGCCCAAACTCTCAGACTAGCGGAAATGAGCAGTTCTTC. The full variable domain, rest sourced from reference TRBV13 and TRBJ2-1, is AAGVIQSPRHLIKEKRETATLKCYPIPRHDTVYWYQQGPGQDPQFLISFYEKMQSDKGSIPDRFSAQQFSDYHSELNMSSLELGDSALYFCASSPNSQTSGNEQFFGPGTRLTVL.

The J gene is TRBJ2-1, the V gene TRBV19; D remains ambiguous. V lost 3 bases and J lost 0, with 9 bases in between. The germline gives CDR1 LNHDA, CDR2 SQIVND (reference sequence). The CDR3 contains 15 residues. CDR3 nucleotide sequence: TGTGCCAGTAGTATCGGCTGGGACTCCTACAATGAGCAGTTCTTC. Translation gives CASSIGWDSYNEQFF.

CDR3 protein: CASSSGAGRDYNEQFF. The CDR3 DNA follows: TGTGCCAGCAGCTCTGGGGCAGGGAGGGACTACAATGAGCAGTTCTTC. The chain joins TRBV5-4 to TRBJ2-1; TRBD2 matches at 7 bases. V shed 3 bases, J shed 3 bases, and the junction held 9 bases outside the gene matches. This CDR3 comprises 16 residues. Per germline, CDR1 SGHNT and CDR2 YYREEE (reference sequence).

This CDR3 reads CAWTRGGVSGNTIYF. The CDR3 DNA reads TGTGCCTGGACTCGGGGGGGTGTCTCTGGAAACACCATATATTTT. The chain carries TRBV30 and TRBJ1-3; maybe TRBD1 (5 bases). V lost 4 bases and J lost 0, with 13 bases in between. CDR3 length: 15 residues. CDR1 is GTSNPN and CDR2 is SVGIG in the germline V gene (reference sequence).

CDR3 sequence reads: CATRTANTGELFF. Here the CDR3 DNA reads TGTGCCACCAGGACAGCTAACACCGGGGAGCTGTTTTTT. The chain joins TRBV24-1 to TRBJ2-2; D possibly corresponds to TRBD1 (5 bases). The CDR3 is 13 amino acids. Germline V gene data show CDR1 as KGHDR and CDR2 as SFDVKD. Trimming left V 7 bases short and J 2 bases short, with 7 bases between.

The chain employs TRBV5-1 and TRBJ2-3, with 9 bases lining up with TRBD1. The V segment lost 6 bases and the J segment 5 bases; nucleotides outside the gene matches: 7. The CDR3 has 14 amino acids. From germline, CDR1 is SGHRS and CDR2 YFSETQ. The CDR3: CASKTGGLEDTQYF. The CDR3 DNA sequence: TGCGCCAGCAAAACAGGGGGCCTGGAAGATACGCAGTATTTT.

The chain employs TRBV3-1 (or the pseudogene TRBV3-2) and TRBJ1-2, with a weak D call TRBD1 (6 bases). Germline V lookup: CDR1 LGHDT, CDR2 YNNKEL (reference sequence). V was cut by 2 bases and J by 8 bases, with 18 bases left in between. The CDR3 is made up of 15 amino acids. CDR3: CASSQSARGVFGYTF. In nucleotides, the CDR3 is TGTGCCAGCAGCCAATCCGCCAGGGGAGTGTTCGGCTACACCTTC.

The chain carries TRBV4-1 and TRBJ2-7, with 11 nucleotides matching TRBD2. In germline, CDR1 is MGHRA, CDR2 YSYEKL. Trimming cost V 2 bases and J 2 bases; bases outside gene matches: 2. This CDR3 contains 15 residues. The CDR3, as DNA: TGCGCCAGCAGCCAAATGGGACTAGCGGCCTACGAGCAGTACTTC. As protein: CASSQMGLAAYEQYF.

This clone has a single count. The chain is built from TRBV3-1 (or the pseudogene TRBV3-2) and TRBJ2-6; maybe TRBD1 (6 bases). Germline CDR1 LGHDT, CDR2 YNNKEL (reference sequence). The V end lost 3 bases, the J end lost 1 base, and 10 bases lay between the germline ends. This CDR3 has 16 residues. CDR3 nucleotide sequence: TGTGCCAGCAGCCACCCACAGGGATCTGGGGCCAACGTCCTGACTTTC. Residues: CASSHPQGSGANVLTF.

The chain carries TRBV19 and TRBJ1-5; 9 bases match TRBD1. Germline assignment: CDR1 LNHDA and CDR2 SQIVND (reference sequence). The CDR3 totals 17 residues. The V and J ends lost 6 bases and 0 bases, in that order; junction bases with no gene match: 9. CDR3 sequence (DNA): TGTGCCAGTAGCCGCGGACAGGGGATGGATAGCAATCAGCCCCAGCATTTT. As protein: CASSRGQGMDSNQPQHF.

The V gene is TRBV9, the J gene TRBJ2-3; the match to TRBD1 covers 8 bases. The CDR3 has 16 residues. CDR1 and CDR2 from the germline V gene are SGDLS and YYNGEE. Trimming cost V 0 bases and J 3 bases; bases outside gene matches: 6. The CDR3 coding sequence is TGTGCCAGCAGCGTAGCAGGGGGCGCGAATACAGATACGCAGTATTTT. Its protein is CASSVAGGANTDTQYF. Drawing the rest from reference TRBV9 and TRBJ2-3, the complete variable domain is DSGVTQTPKHLITATGQRVTLRCSPRSGDLSVYWYQQSLDQGLQFLIQYYNGEERAKGNILERFSAQQFPDLHSELNLSSLELGDSALYFCASSVAGGANTDTQYFGPGTRLTVL.

This sequence joins TRBV24-1 and TRBJ2-1, with 9 bases that match TRBD2. The CDR3 is made up of 17 amino acids. Germline loops: CDR1 KGHDR, CDR2 SFDVKD. The junction had 5 bases not matched to a gene; V was cut back by 3 bases and J by 0 bases. The DNA of the CDR3 is TGTGCCACCAGTGATGGACTAGCGCAGAGCTCCTACAATGAGCAGTTCTTC. It codes for CATSDGLAQSSYNEQFF.

The chain joins TRBV18 to TRBJ1-5; no clear D. Germline-derived CDR1 and CDR2 are KGHSH and LQKENI. V was cut by 2 bases and J by 5 bases, with 10 bases left in between. CDR3 length: 14 residues. The CDR3: CASSPEAGDQPQHF. The CDR3 DNA is TGTGCCAGCTCACCAGAAGCAGGCGATCAGCCCCAGCATTTT.

The chain combines TRBV5-6 with TRBJ2-1, with TRBD1 matching 9 bases. Germline V gives CDR1 SGHDT, CDR2 YYEEEE. After removal of 4 bases from V and 6 bases from J, the junction contained 8 bases not matched to a gene. The length of the CDR3 is 15 residues. The CDR3: CASSVGTGKSNEQFF. DNA of the CDR3: TGTGCCAGCAGCGTAGGGACAGGGAAGTCCAATGAGCAGTTCTTC.

The chain couples TRBV2 to TRBJ1-6; no definite D call. This CDR3 spans 15 amino acids. V lost 3 bases to trimming and J lost 0 bases, with 6 bases between them. Germline values: CDR1 SNHLY, CDR2 FYNNEI. The CDR3 reads CASSDRGSYNSPLHF. Here the CDR3 DNA reads TGTGCCAGCAGTGATCGTGGCTCCTATAATTCACCCCTCCACTTT.

The genes are TRBV7-3 and TRBJ1-2; D possibly corresponds to TRBD1 (6 bases). Germline V CDR1 and CDR2: SGHTA, FQGTGA. V lost 2 bases and J 8 bases, leaving 18 bases between the germline ends. The CDR3 contains 15 residues. The CDR3 sequence: CASSLEAGDPRGYTF. DNA for the CDR3: TGTGCCAGCAGCTTAGAGGCAGGGGATCCCCGCGGCTACACCTTC.

This chain connects TRBV2 to TRBJ1-2; the match to TRBD1 covers 9 bases. CDR3 size: 14 residues. In germline, CDR1 is SNHLY, CDR2 FYNNEI. The V segment lost 8 bases and the J segment 7 bases; nucleotides outside the gene matches: 11. The chain's CDR3 is CASLVRTGAIGYTF. In DNA form, the CDR3 reads TGTGCCAGCTTAGTTAGGACAGGGGCGATTGGCTACACCTTC.